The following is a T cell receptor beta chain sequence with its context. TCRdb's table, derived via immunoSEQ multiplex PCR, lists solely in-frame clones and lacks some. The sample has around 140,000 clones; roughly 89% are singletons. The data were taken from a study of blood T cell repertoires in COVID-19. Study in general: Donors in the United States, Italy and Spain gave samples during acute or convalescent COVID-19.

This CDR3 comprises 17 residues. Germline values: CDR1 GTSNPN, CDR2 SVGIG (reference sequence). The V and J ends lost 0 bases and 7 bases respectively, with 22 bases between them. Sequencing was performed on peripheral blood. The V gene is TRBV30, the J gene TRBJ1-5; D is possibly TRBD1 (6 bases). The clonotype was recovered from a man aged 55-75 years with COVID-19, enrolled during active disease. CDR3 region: CAWSVFGGSGGVQPQHF. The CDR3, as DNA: TGTGCCTGGAGTGTCTTTGGGGGAAGCGGGGGCGTGCAGCCCCAGCATTTT.